This T cell receptor (beta chain) derives from a study of control samples from healthy donors and cancer patients. Repertoires were generated with immunoSEQ multiplex PCR, while TCRdb's copy carries only in-frame clones and drops some. Of 120,000 to 150,000 clones listed, about 85% were seen once; the top ten hold just over 8.5%. Germline V CDR1 and CDR2: SGHTA, FQGNSA. Trimming shortened V by 6 bases and J by 4 bases, and 19 bases separated the two germline ends. The CDR3 contains 16 residues. Sequencing was done on a sample of blood. The chain is built from TRBV7-2 and TRBJ2-1; TRBD2 might be the D (5 bases). This receptor was identified in a woman aged 30 to 39 in good health. The CDR3 here is CASRLAGAGIYNEQFF. The CDR3 DNA reads as TGTGCCAGCAGGCTAGCTGGTGCGGGTATTTACAATGAGCAGTTCTTC. The full variable domain, its missing parts supplied by reference TRBV7-2 and TRBJ2-1, is GAGVSQSPSNKVTEKGKDVELRCDPISGHTALYWYRQSLGQGLEFLIYFQGNSAPDKSGLPSDRFSAERTGGSVSTLTIQRTQQEDSAVYLCASRLAGAGIYNEQFFGPGTRLTVL.